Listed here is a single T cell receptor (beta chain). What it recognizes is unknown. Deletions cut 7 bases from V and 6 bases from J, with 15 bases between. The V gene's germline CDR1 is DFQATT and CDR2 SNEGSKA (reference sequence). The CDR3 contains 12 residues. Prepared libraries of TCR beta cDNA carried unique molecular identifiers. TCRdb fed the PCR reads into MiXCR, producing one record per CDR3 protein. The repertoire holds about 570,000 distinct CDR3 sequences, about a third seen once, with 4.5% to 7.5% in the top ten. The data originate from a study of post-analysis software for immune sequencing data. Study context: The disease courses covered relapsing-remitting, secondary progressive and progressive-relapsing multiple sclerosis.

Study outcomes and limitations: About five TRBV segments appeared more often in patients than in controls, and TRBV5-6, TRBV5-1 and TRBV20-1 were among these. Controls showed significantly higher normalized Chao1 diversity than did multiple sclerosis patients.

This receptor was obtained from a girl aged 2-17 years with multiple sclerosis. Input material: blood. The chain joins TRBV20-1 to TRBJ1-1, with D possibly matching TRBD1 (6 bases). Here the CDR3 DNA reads TGCAGTGTTAAACAGGGTGGGGCTGAAGCTTTCTTT. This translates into CSVKQGGAEAFF.